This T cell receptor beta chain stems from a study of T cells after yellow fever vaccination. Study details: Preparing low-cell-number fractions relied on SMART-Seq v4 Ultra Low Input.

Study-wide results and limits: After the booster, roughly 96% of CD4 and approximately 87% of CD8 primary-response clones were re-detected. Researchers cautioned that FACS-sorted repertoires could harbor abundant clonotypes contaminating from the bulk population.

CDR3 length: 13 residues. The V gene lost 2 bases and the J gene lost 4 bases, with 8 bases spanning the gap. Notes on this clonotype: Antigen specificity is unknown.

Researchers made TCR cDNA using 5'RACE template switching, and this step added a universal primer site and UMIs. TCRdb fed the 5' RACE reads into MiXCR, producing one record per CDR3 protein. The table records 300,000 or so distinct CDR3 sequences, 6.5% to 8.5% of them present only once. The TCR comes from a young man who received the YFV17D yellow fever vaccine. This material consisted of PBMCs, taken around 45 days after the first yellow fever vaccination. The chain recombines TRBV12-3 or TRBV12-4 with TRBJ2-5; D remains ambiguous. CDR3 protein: CASSLFGRETQYF. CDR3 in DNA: TGTGCCAGCAGTTTATTTGGTAGAGAGACCCAGTACTTC.